This TCR beta chain was recovered during a study of blood T cell repertoires in COVID-19. This clone has only a few counts. Trimming pared 1 base from V and 1 base from J, leaving 10 bases between. Germline V CDR1 and CDR2: SEHNR, FQNEAQ (reference sequence). The CDR3 contains 15 residues. As originally analysed: From reference gene primer amplification, estimates of nucleated cell counts were derived. Sequencing was performed with immunoSEQ multiplex PCR; in TCRdb, only in-frame clones are kept and a portion is missing. Clonal size and the V and J genes are those of that table, whereas D and trimming came from the DNA. Of about 58,000 clones in the sample, about 86% were seen once.

This rearrangement joins TRBV7-9 to TRBJ1-1, with a weak D call TRBD1 (5 bases). The sequenced material came from peripheral blood. This TCR was sampled from a man aged 80 or over with COVID-19, enrolled during active disease. CDR3 in amino acids: CASSLEPGQNTEAFF. The CDR3 DNA is TGTGCCAGCAGCTTAGAACCAGGGCAGAACACTGAAGCTTTCTTT.